This T cell receptor (beta chain) was profiled in a study of cytotoxic CD8 clonotypes in ibrutinib-treated CLL. Overall study: IGHV unmutated fewer than 18; relapsed/refractory 11; treatment-naive some 16.

This clone was detected only a few times. Its cognate antigen is unknown. Looked up from germline, CDR1 is SGHRS and CDR2 is YFSETQ. V was cut by 7 bases and J by 5 bases, with 9 bases left in between. This CDR3 is built from 11 residues. Study findings and constraints: The public clonotypes identified were infrequent and showed contraction or stability on treatment. Pretreatment clonality was elevated relative to age-matched healthy donors and paralleled circulating CD8+ T-cell counts.

Clones were sequenced by immunoSEQ multiplex PCR, and TCRdb holds only the in-frame ones, with some missing. The repertoire holds more than 200,000 clones, 60% to 75% seen once, with 15% in the top ten. Sample: PBMCs, taken after 24 months of ibrutinib treatment. This chain uses TRBV5-1 with TRBJ2-5; D remains ambiguous. The clonotype comes from a human donor with chronic lymphocytic leukemia. CDR3 loop: CASALQETQYF. In DNA, the CDR3 is TGCGCCAGCGCCCTCCAGGAGACCCAGTACTTC. Combining the CDR3 with reference TRBV5-1 and TRBJ2-5 gives the whole variable domain KAGVTQTPRYLIKTRGQQVTLSCSPISGHRSVSWYQQTPGQGLQFLFEYFSETQRNKGNFPGRFSGRQFSNSRSEMNVSTLELGDSALYLCASALQETQYFGPGTRLLVL.